Listed here are 22 T cell receptor beta chains from one sample, sequenced in a study of monozygotic twins with inflammatory bowel disease. TCRdb re-called the 5' RACE reads; every CDR3 protein appears as one record, without DNA. Seen in this sample are some 450,000 distinct CDR3 sequences; the ten most common clones hold more than 2%. The specimen sequenced was blood. The receptors originated from a human donor with ulcerative colitis or Crohn's disease, or a healthy co-twin of an affected twin (not recorded which).

The chain carries TRBV12-3 or TRBV12-4 and TRBJ2-7; TCRdb outputs TRBD2, but without DNA this stays unchecked. The CDR3 totals 15 residues. The CDR3 sequence is CASSVSGLAAREQYF.

This rearrangement joins TRBV3-1 to TRBJ2-1. This CDR3 is built from 15 residues. Germline V lookup: CDR1 LGHDT, CDR2 YNNKEL (reference sequence). The CDR3 loop is CASSQDLGTYNEQFF.

The chain employs TRBV5-1 and TRBJ2-5; absent DNA, TCRdb's TRBD2 call cannot be checked. Germline CDR1 and CDR2: SGHRS and YFSETQ. The CDR3 has 13 residues. The CDR3 sequence: CASRHIAGETQYF.

The chain combines TRBV7-2 with TRBJ2-7; no DNA is available, so the TRBD1 call from TCRdb remains unchecked. Germline values: CDR1 SGHTA, CDR2 FQGNSA. This CDR3 has 14 residues. The CDR3 here is CASPPGSPYDEQYF.

V gene TRBV7-2 combines with J gene TRBJ1-1. This CDR3 has 13 amino acids. Germline CDR1 is SGHTA and CDR2 is FQGNSA. CDR3 amino acids: CASSGRANTEAFF.

The chain has TRBV7-3 and TRBJ2-6; without DNA, the TCRdb call of TRBD1 cannot be checked. This CDR3 has 15 amino acids. CDR1 is SGHTA and CDR2 is FQGTGA in the germline V gene. CDR3 in amino acids: CASSLNRAGANVLTF.

The V and J genes are TRBV6-2 or TRBV6-3 and TRBJ2-1; TCRdb designates TRBD1, a call that cannot be tested without DNA. Germline CDR1 and CDR2: MNHEY and SVGEGT. The CDR3 runs 13 residues. The chain's CDR3 is CASGWAPPNEQFF.

This chain links TRBV6-1 with TRBJ2-7; TCRdb calls TRBD1, which cannot be checked without DNA. Germline-derived CDR1 and CDR2 are MNHNS and SASEGT. This CDR3 is built from 13 residues. CDR3 loop: CASSGLGAGEQYF.

The chain is built from TRBV2 and TRBJ1-1; TCRdb selects TRBD1, and the lack of DNA leaves this call unchecked. The CDR3 loop spans 13 amino acids. Germline V CDR1 and CDR2: SNHLY, FYNNEI. CDR3 residues: CASSGSRGTEAFF.

The chain has TRBV5-1 and TRBJ2-1. CDR3 length: 13 amino acids. CDR1 is SGHRS and CDR2 is YFSETQ in the germline V gene. Here the CDR3 reads CASSLESYDEQFF.

The chain employs TRBV2 and TRBJ2-1. Germline V gene data show CDR1 as SNHLY and CDR2 as FYNNEI. This CDR3 comprises 15 residues. The CDR3 region is CASSVEGSPYNEQFF.

The V gene is TRBV20-1, the J gene TRBJ1-2; with no DNA, the TCRdb D assignment of TRBD1 cannot be verified. Germline V gene sequence: CDR1 DFQATT, CDR2 SNEGSKA (reference sequence). The CDR3 loop spans 14 amino acids. The CDR3 reads CSARDGVPQGGYTF.

The rearrangement joins TRBV6-2 or TRBV6-3 to TRBJ2-7. Per germline, CDR1 MNHEY and CDR2 SVGEGT. This CDR3 is built from 12 residues. CDR3 loop: CASSQPAYEQYF.

The chain links TRBV10-2 to TRBJ2-2. Germline V lookup: CDR1 WSHSY, CDR2 SAAADI. This CDR3 is built from 13 residues. The CDR3 reads CASSESGTGELFF.

The chain couples TRBV5-4 to TRBJ2-5. The CDR3 covers 15 residues. Germline CDR1 and CDR2: SGHNT and YYREEE (reference sequence). CDR3 amino acids: CASSRDQGYQETQYF.

The chain joins TRBV18 to TRBJ1-2. Per the germline V gene, CDR1 is KGHSH and CDR2 is LQKENI. The CDR3 sequence is 14 residues long. CDR3: CASSTGGGSYGYTF.

The chain has TRBV28 and TRBJ1-2. The germline V gene has CDR1 MDHEN and CDR2 SYDVKM. The CDR3 runs 13 residues. CDR3 protein: CASSRPAGHGYTF.

The V and J genes are TRBV12-3 or TRBV12-4 and TRBJ1-4; TCRdb gives TRBD1 as the D gene, but with no DNA this cannot be confirmed. The CDR3 totals 13 residues. The CDR3 spells CASSRQVGEKLFF.

The rearrangement joins TRBV27 to TRBJ2-3; TCRdb's D call, TRBD2, is unchecked because there is no DNA. CDR1 and CDR2 from the germline V gene are MNHEY and SMNVEV (reference sequence). The CDR3 runs 14 residues. CDR3 loop: CASRGTRSTDTQYF.

This chain uses TRBV19 with TRBJ1-5. There are 16 residues in the CDR3. The germline gives CDR1 LNHDA, CDR2 SQIVND (reference sequence). CDR3 amino acids: CASSIGPSGADQPQHF.

This chain uses TRBV18 with TRBJ1-6. CDR3 length: 15 amino acids. Per the germline V gene, CDR1 is KGHSH and CDR2 is LQKENI. CDR3 in amino acids: CASSPAGPGVSPLHF. Variable domain in full (rest from reference TRBV18 and TRBJ1-6): NAGVMQNPRHLVRRRGQEARLRCSPMKGHSHVYWYRQLPEEGLKFMVYLQKENIIDESGMPKERFSAEFPKEGPSILRIQQVVRGDSAAYFCASSPAGPGVSPLHFGNGTRLTVT.

V and J are TRBV13 and TRBJ1-1; TCRdb's D gene call, TRBD1, goes unchecked for lack of DNA. CDR1 is PRHDT and CDR2 is FYEKMQ in the germline V gene (reference sequence). There are 15 residues in the CDR3. CDR3: CASSSPGATNTEAFF.